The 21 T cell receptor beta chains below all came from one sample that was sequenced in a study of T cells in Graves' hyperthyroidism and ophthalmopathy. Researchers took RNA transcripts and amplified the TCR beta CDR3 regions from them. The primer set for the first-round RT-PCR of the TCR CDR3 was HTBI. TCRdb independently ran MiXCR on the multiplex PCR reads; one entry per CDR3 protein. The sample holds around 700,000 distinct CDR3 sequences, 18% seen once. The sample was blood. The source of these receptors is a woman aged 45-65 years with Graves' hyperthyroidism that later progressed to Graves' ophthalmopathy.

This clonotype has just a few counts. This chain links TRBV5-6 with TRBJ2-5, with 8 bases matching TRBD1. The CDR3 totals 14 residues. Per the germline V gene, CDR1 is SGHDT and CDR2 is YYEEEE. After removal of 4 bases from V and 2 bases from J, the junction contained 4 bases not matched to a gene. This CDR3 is CASSDGTGQETQYF. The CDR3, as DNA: TGTGCCAGCAGCGACGGGACAGGACAAGAGACCCAGTACTTC.

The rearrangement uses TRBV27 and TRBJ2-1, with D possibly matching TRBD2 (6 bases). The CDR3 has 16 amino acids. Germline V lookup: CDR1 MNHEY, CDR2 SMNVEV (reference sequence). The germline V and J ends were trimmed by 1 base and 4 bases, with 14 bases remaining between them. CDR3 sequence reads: CASSLFGRGLYNEQFF. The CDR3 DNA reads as TGTGCCAGCAGTTTATTTGGGCGGGGCTTATACAATGAGCAGTTCTTC.

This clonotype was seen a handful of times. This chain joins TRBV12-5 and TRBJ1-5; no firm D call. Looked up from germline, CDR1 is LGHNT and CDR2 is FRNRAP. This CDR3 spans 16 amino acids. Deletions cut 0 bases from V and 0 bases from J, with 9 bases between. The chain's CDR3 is CASGLVGKDSNQPQHF. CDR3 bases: TGTGCTAGTGGTTTGGTCGGGAAGGATAGCAATCAGCCCCAGCATTTT.

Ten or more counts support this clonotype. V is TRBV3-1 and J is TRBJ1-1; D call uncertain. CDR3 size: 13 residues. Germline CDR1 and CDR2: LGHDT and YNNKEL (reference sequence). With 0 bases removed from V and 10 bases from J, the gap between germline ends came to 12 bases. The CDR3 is CASSQEKGRAAFF. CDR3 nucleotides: TGTGCCAGCAGCCAAGAAAAGGGAAGGGCAGCTTTCTTT.

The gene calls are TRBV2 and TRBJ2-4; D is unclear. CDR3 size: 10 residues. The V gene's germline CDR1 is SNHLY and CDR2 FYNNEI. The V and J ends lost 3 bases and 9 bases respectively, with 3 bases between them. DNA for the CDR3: TGTGCCAGCAGTGATGGCATTCAGTACTTC. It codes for CASSDGIQYF.

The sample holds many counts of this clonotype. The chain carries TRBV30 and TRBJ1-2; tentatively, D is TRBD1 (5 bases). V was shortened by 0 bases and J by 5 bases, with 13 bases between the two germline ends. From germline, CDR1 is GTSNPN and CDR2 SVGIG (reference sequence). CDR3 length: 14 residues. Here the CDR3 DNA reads TGTGCCTGGAGTGTCCAGGGAGAAGTATATGGCTACACCTTC. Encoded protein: CAWSVQGEVYGYTF.

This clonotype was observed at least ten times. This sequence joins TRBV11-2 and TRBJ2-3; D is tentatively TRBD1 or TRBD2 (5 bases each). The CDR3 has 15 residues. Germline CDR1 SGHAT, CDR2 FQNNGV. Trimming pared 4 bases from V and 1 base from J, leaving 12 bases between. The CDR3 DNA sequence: TGTGCCAGCAGCTCGCCTGGGACGGGCACAGATACGCAGTATTTT. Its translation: CASSSPGTGTDTQYF.

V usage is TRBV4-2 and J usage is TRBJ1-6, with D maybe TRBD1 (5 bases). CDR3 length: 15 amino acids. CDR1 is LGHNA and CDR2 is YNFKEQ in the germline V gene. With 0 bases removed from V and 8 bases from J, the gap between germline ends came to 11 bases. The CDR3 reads CASSQDRVRHSPLHF. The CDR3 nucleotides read TGTGCCAGCAGCCAAGACAGGGTGCGGCATTCACCCCTCCACTTT.

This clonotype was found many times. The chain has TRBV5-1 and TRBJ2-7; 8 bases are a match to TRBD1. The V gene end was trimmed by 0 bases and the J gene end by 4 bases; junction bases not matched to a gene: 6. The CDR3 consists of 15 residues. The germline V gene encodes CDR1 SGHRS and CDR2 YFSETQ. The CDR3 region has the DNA TGCGCCAGCAGCTTGGAACCGGACAGGGTGTACGAGCAGTACTTC. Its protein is CASSLEPDRVYEQYF.

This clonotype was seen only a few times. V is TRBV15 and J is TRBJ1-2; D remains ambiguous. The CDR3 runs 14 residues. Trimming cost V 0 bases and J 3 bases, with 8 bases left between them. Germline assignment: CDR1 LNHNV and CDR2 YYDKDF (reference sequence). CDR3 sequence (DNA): TGTGCCACCAGCAGAGAGGCACAGCACTATGGCTACACCTTC. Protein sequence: CATSREAQHYGYTF.

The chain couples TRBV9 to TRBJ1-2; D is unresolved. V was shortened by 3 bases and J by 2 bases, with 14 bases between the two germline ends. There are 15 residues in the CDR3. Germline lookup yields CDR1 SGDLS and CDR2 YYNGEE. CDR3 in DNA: TGTGCCAGCAGCGCCCCCCGGACCTCAAACTATGGCTACACCTTC. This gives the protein CASSAPRTSNYGYTF.

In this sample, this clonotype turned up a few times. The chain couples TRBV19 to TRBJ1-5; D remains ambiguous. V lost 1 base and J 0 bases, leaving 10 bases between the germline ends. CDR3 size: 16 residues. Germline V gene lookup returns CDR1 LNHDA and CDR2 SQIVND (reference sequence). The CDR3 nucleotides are TGTGCCAGTAGTATAGTTGGGCAAGTTAGCAATCAGCCCCAGCATTTT. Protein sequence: CASSIVGQVSNQPQHF.

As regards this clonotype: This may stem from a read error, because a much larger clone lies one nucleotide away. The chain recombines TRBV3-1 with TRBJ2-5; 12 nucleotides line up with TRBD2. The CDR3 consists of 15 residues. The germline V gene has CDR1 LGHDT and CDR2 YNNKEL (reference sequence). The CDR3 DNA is TGTGCCAGCAGCCCTCTAGCGGGGGGGCAAGAGGCCCAGTACTTC. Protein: CASSPLAGGQEAQYF.

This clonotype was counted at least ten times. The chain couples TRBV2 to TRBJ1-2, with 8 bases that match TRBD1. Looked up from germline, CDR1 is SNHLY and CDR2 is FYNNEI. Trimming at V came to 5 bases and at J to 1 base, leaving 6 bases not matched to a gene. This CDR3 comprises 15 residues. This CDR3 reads CASSKTGVDNYGYTF. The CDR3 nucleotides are TGTGCCAGCAGTAAGACAGGGGTTGATAACTATGGCTACACCTTC.

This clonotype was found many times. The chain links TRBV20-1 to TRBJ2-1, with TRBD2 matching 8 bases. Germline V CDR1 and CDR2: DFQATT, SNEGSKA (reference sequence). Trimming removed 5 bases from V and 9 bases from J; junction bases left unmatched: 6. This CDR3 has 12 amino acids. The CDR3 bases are TGCAGTGCTCGGGGACTAGTTAGTGAGCAGTTCTTC. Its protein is CSARGLVSEQFF.

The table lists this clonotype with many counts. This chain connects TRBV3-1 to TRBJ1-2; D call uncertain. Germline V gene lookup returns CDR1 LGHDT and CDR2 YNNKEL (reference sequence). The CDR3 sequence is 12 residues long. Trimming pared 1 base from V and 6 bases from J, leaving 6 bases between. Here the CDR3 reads CASSQGFHGYTF. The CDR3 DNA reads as TGTGCCAGCAGCCAAGGGTTCCATGGCTACACCTTC.

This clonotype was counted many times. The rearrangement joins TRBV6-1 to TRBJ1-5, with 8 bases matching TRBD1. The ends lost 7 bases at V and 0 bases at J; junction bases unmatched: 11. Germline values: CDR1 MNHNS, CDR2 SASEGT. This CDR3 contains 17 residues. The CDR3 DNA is TGTGCCAGCACCGCCGGGGGACAGGTCTATAGCAATCAGCCCCAGCATTTT. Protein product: CASTAGGQVYSNQPQHF.

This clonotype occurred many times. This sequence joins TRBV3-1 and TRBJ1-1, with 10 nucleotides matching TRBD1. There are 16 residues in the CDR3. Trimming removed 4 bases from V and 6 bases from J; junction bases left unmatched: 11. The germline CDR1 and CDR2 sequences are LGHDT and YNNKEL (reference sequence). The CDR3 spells CASSPMLGQGLSEAFF. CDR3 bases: TGTGCCAGCAGCCCGATGTTGGGACAGGGGCTGTCTGAAGCTTTCTTT. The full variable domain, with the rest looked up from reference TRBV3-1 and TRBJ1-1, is DTAVSQTPKYLVTQMGNDKSIKCEQNLGHDTMYWYKQDSKKFLKIMFSYNNKELIINETVPNRFSPKSPDKAHLNLHINSLELGDSAVYFCASSPMLGQGLSEAFFGQGTRLTVV.

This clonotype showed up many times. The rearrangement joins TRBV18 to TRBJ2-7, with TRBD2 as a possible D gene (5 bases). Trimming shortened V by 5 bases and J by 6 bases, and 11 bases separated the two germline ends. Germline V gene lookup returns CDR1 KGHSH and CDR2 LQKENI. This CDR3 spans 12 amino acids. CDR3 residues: CASSLDLGEQYF. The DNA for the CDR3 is TGTGCCAGCTCATTGGACTTGGGCGAGCAGTACTTC.

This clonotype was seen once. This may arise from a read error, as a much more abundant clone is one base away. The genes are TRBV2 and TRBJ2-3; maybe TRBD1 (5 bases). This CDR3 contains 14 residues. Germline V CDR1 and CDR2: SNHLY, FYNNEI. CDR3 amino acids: CASSEGLITDTRYF. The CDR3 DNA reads TGTGCCAGCAGTGAGGGGCTCATCACAGATACGCGGTATTTT. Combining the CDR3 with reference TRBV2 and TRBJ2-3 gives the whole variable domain EPEVTQTPSHQVTQMGQEVILRCVPISNHLYFYWYRQILGQKVEFLVSFYNNEISEKSEIFDDQFSVERPDGSNFTLKIRSTKLEDSAMYFCASSEGLITDTRYFGPGTRLTVL.

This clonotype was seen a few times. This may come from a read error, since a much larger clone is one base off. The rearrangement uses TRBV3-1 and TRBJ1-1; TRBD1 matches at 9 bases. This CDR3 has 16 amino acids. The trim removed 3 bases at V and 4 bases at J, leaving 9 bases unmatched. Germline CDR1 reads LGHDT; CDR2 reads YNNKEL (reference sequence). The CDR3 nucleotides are TGTGCCAGCAGCCAGGGGACAGGGATTTTGTGCACTGAAGCTTTCTTT. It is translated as CASSQGTGILCTEAFF.